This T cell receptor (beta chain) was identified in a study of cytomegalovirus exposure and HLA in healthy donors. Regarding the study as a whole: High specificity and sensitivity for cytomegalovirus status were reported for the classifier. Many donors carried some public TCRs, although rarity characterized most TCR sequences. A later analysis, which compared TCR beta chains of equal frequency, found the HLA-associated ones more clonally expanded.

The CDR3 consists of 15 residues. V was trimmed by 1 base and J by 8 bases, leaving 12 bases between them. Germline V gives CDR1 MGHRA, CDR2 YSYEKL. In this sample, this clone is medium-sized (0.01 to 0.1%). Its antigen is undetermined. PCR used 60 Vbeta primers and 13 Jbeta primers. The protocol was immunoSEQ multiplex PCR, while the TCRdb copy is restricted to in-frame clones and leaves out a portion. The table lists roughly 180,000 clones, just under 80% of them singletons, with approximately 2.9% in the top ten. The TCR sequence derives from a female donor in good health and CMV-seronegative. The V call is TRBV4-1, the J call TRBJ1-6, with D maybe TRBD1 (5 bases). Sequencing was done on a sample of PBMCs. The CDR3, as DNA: TGCGCCAGCAGCCAAGTGGGGGGTGGGGATTCACCCCTCCACTTT. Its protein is CASSQVGGGDSPLHF.